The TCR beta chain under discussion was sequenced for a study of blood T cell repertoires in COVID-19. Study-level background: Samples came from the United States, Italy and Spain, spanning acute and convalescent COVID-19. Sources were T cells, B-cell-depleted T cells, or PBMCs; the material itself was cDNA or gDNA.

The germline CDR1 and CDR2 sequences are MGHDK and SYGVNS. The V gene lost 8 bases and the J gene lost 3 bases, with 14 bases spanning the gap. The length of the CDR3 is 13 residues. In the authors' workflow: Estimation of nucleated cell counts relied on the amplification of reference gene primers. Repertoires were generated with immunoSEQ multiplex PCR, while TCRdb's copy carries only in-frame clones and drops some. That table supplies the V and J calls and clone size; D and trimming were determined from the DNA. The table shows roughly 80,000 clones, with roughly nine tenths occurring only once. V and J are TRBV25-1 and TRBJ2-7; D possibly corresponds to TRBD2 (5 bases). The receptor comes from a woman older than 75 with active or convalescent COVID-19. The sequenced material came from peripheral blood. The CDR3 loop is CASRAASHYEQYF. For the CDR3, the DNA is TGTGCCAGCCGGGCGGCTAGCCACTACGAGCAGTACTTC.